This entry lists 30 T cell receptor beta chains sequenced from one sample in a study of blood T cell repertoires in COVID-19. Profiling relied on immunoSEQ multiplex PCR, and the TCRdb table lists in-frame clones only, not all of them. The data contain more than 200,000 clones, 85% to 90% of them singletons. The sequenced material came from peripheral blood. Receptors were obtained from a woman in her sixties or seventies with COVID-19, enrolled during active disease.

The V and J genes are TRBV30 and TRBJ2-7, with 9 bases fitting TRBD2. CDR3 size: 15 residues. V trimming: 0 bases; J trimming: 6 bases; junction bases outside the gene matches: 9. CDR1 and CDR2 from the germline V gene are GTSNPN and SVGIG (reference sequence). The CDR3 region is CAWSVRLAGNGEQYF. The DNA for the CDR3 is TGTGCCTGGAGTGTACGTCTAGCGGGGAACGGCGAGCAGTACTTC.

This chain links TRBV9 with TRBJ2-3; no clear D. In germline, CDR1 is SGDLS, CDR2 YYNGEE. V lost 0 bases and J lost 4, with 9 bases in between. The CDR3 consists of 14 residues. The chain's CDR3 is CASSVAPPADTQYF. The CDR3 region has the DNA TGTGCCAGCAGCGTAGCCCCCCCCGCAGATACGCAGTATTTT. The variable domain in full, completed from reference TRBV9 and TRBJ2-3, reads DSGVTQTPKHLITATGQRVTLRCSPRSGDLSVYWYQQSLDQGLQFLIQYYNGEERAKGNILERFSAQQFPDLHSELNLSSLELGDSALYFCASSVAPPADTQYFGPGTRLTVL.

The CDR3 DNA follows: TGTGCCAGCAGCCAAGATGGGCTAGCGGCGGACGAGCAGTACTTC. Residues: CASSQDGLAADEQYF. The J gene is TRBJ2-7, the V gene TRBV4-2, with 7 nucleotides matching TRBD2. J gave up 5 bases and V 0 bases, and 7 bases lay outside the gene matches. CDR1 and CDR2 (germline): LGHNA, YNFKEQ. The CDR3 runs 15 residues.

This clone was recorded only once. V gene TRBV5-1 combines with J gene TRBJ1-3; D remains unclear. Germline V gives CDR1 SGHRS, CDR2 YFSETQ. Between the trimmed V and J ends, which lost 3 bases and 4 bases, there was a span of 8 bases. The CDR3 has 13 amino acids. For the CDR3, the DNA is TGCGCCAGCAGCTACGACTTAGGAAACACCATATATTTT. Protein sequence: CASSYDLGNTIYF.

This rearrangement joins TRBV27 to TRBJ2-1, with 8 bases lining up with TRBD2. CDR3 size: 13 residues. V gave up 4 bases and J gave up 7 bases; unmatched junction bases: 3. CDR1 MNHEY and CDR2 SMNVEV come from the germline V gene (reference sequence). The DNA for the CDR3 is TGTGCCAGCAGTTCCGGGACTAGAAATGAGCAGTTCTTC. The encoded protein is CASSSGTRNEQFF.

The chain is built from TRBV18 and TRBJ1-2; 7 nucleotides line up with TRBD1. The V gene end was trimmed by 2 bases and the J gene end by 7 bases; junction bases not matched to a gene: 4. The CDR3 extends over 13 amino acids. The V gene's germline CDR1 is KGHSH and CDR2 LQKENI. CDR3 in amino acids: CASSPDRDSGYTF. The CDR3 DNA reads as TGTGCCAGCTCACCAGACAGGGACAGTGGCTACACCTTC.

This clone has more than one count but fewer than ten. V usage is TRBV24-1 and J usage is TRBJ1-2; D not resolved. CDR1 and CDR2 (germline): KGHDR, SFDVKD. Trimming took off 7 bases at V and 4 bases at J, with 15 bases between the two ends. This CDR3 is 14 amino acids long. In DNA form, the CDR3 reads TGTGCCACCAGGGCAACGGGTGAAGGCTATGGCTACACCTTC. The encoded protein is CATRATGEGYGYTF.

This rearrangement joins TRBV4-3 to TRBJ2-4; 14 nucleotides agree with TRBD2. The V and J ends lost 0 bases and 10 bases, in that order; junction bases with no gene match: 5. The CDR3 extends over 16 amino acids. CDR1 is LGHNA, CDR2 YSLEER, per germline. CDR3 sequence (DNA): TGCGCCAGCAGCCAAGATCTTGGGACTAGCGGGGGTATTCAGTACTTC. Protein: CASSQDLGTSGGIQYF.

The chain couples TRBV6-2 or TRBV6-3 to TRBJ2-3; no reliable D call. Trimming cost V 5 bases and J 2 bases, with 5 bases left between them. CDR1 and CDR2 (germline): MNHEY, SVGEGT. The CDR3 loop spans 12 amino acids. CDR3 sequence: CASSPVTDTQYF. Written as DNA, the CDR3 is TGTGCCAGCAGTCCGGTCACAGATACGCAGTATTTT.

The J gene is TRBJ1-2, the V gene TRBV3-1 (or the pseudogene TRBV3-2); 7 nucleotides agree with TRBD1. The CDR3 is 13 residues long. Trimming at V came to 4 bases and at J to 4 bases, leaving 3 bases not matched to a gene. Germline V gene sequence: CDR1 LGHDT, CDR2 YNNKEL (reference sequence). CDR3 bases: TGTGCCAGCAGCCCGACAGGGTTCTATGGCTACACCTTC. Its translation: CASSPTGFYGYTF.

The V call is TRBV5-1, the J call TRBJ2-2, with D perhaps matching TRBD2 (5 bases). V gave up 0 bases and J gave up 7 bases, with 7 bases separating them. The length of the CDR3 is 13 residues. Germline CDR1 reads SGHRS; CDR2 reads YFSETQ. The CDR3 sequence is CASSLDGVGELFF. The DNA for the CDR3 is TGCGCCAGCAGCTTGGACGGGGTCGGGGAGCTGTTTTTT. The variable domain in full, with the rest retrieved from reference TRBV5-1 and TRBJ2-2, is KAGVTQTPRYLIKTRGQQVTLSCSPISGHRSVSWYQQTPGQGLQFLFEYFSETQRNKGNFPGRFSGRQFSNSRSEMNVSTLELGDSALYLCASSLDGVGELFFGEGSRLTVL.

This clone occurred a few times. This chain joins TRBV9 and TRBJ1-1, with D possibly TRBD1 on 6 matching bases. Germline V gene data show CDR1 as SGDLS and CDR2 as YYNGEE. V was trimmed by 4 bases and J by 5 bases, leaving 15 bases between them. The CDR3 has 14 residues. CDR3 residues: CASSPEGGRTEAFF. For the CDR3, the DNA is TGTGCCAGCAGCCCTGAAGGGGGTAGAACTGAAGCTTTCTTT. The variable domain in full, with the rest retrieved from reference TRBV9 and TRBJ1-1, is DSGVTQTPKHLITATGQRVTLRCSPRSGDLSVYWYQQSLDQGLQFLIQYYNGEERAKGNILERFSAQQFPDLHSELNLSSLELGDSALYFCASSPEGGRTEAFFGQGTRLTVV.

This chain joins TRBV13 and TRBJ1-2, with 8 bases fitting TRBD1. Germline loops: CDR1 PRHDT, CDR2 FYEKMQ (reference sequence). The J segment lost 4 bases and the V segment lost 5 bases, leaving 9 bases of the junction unmatched. The CDR3 is 15 amino acids. The CDR3 bases are TGTGCCAGCAGCCACCGGGACAGGCCTAGCTATGGCTACACCTTC. This gives the protein CASSHRDRPSYGYTF.

DNA for the CDR3: TGTGCCAGCAGCCCCCCCGCGGCAGCTGTGTCTGTCTATGGCTACACCTTC. It encodes CASSPPAAAVSVYGYTF. This sequence joins TRBV11-2 and TRBJ1-2, with D uncertain. Trimming cost V 5 bases and J 4 bases, with 23 bases left between them. Germline V lookup: CDR1 SGHAT, CDR2 FQNNGV. The CDR3 covers 17 residues.

The chain carries TRBV10-3 and TRBJ1-5; D is uncertain. Between the trimmed V and J ends, which lost 3 bases and 5 bases, there was a span of 11 bases. Germline-derived CDR1 and CDR2 are ENHRY and SYGVKD. This CDR3 has 14 residues. CDR3 bases: TGTGCCATCAGTGATAAACAGAGTCATCAGCCCCAGCATTTT. Translating gives CAISDKQSHQPQHF.

This sequence joins TRBV19 and TRBJ2-2; the D gene is possibly TRBD2 (6 bases). The germline V gene encodes CDR1 LNHDA and CDR2 SQIVND (reference sequence). The V and J ends lost 5 bases and 4 bases respectively, with 17 bases between them. The CDR3 consists of 16 residues. The DNA of the CDR3 is TGTGCCAGTAGTGCCCCATTCGGAGGGATCACCGGGGAGCTGTTTTTT. Translated, it gives CASSAPFGGITGELFF.

This clone has just a few counts. The V call is TRBV4-2, the J call TRBJ2-7; no clear D. Trimming stripped 1 base from V and 2 bases from J, with 15 bases between. The CDR3 loop spans 16 amino acids. In germline, CDR1 is LGHNA, CDR2 YNFKEQ. The CDR3 sequence is CASSQVGGTTPYEQYF. CDR3 DNA sequence: TGTGCCAGCAGCCAAGTTGGCGGAACTACCCCCTACGAGCAGTACTTC.

The chain links TRBV6-5 to TRBJ1-2; the match to TRBD1 covers 7 bases. V shed 2 bases, J shed 7 bases, and the junction held 10 bases outside the gene matches. The CDR3 is made up of 15 amino acids. The V gene's germline CDR1 is MNHEY and CDR2 SVGAGI. DNA for the CDR3: TGTGCCAGCAGTTACCTTACCGTAGGGGGCACTGGCTACACCTTC. It encodes CASSYLTVGGTGYTF.

J is TRBJ2-5 and V is TRBV14; D is ambiguous. CDR1 is SGHDN and CDR2 is FVKESK in the germline V gene. CDR3 length: 11 amino acids. The V and J ends lost 1 base and 8 bases respectively, with 5 bases between them. The CDR3 protein is CASSQGPTQYF. CDR3 nucleotides: TGTGCCAGCAGCCAAGGTCCAACCCAGTACTTC.

The gene calls are TRBV29-1 and TRBJ2-1; 8 bases map to TRBD2. The CDR3 contains 14 residues. V lost 6 bases and J lost 5; bases outside the gene matches: 9. Germline V gene data show CDR1 as SQVTM and CDR2 as ANQGSEA. The CDR3 loop reads CSVVTSGGNNEQFF. For the CDR3, the DNA is TGCAGCGTCGTCACTAGCGGAGGAAACAATGAGCAGTTCTTC.

This chain links TRBV3-1 (or the pseudogene TRBV3-2) with TRBJ2-1; possibly TRBD1 for D (5 bases). Trimming cost V 1 base and J 8 bases, with 12 bases left between them. This CDR3 has 14 amino acids. The germline V gene has CDR1 LGHDT and CDR2 YNNKEL (reference sequence). CDR3 region: CASSQAGFRDEQFF. CDR3 nucleotides: TGTGCCAGCAGCCAAGCAGGGTTTCGGGATGAGCAGTTCTTC.

This chain uses TRBV6-5 with TRBJ1-5; perhaps TRBD1 as D (6 bases). The V end was cut by 4 bases, the J end by 1 base, with 8 bases between. The germline V gene has CDR1 MNHEY and CDR2 SVGAGI. There are 14 residues in the CDR3. CDR3 sequence (DNA): TGTGCCAGCAGTTTTGGACAGAGCAATCAGCCCCAGCATTTT. It translates to CASSFGQSNQPQHF.

The rearrangement uses TRBV6-4 and TRBJ2-2, with 8 bases lining up with TRBD2. CDR3 length equals 15 residues. The junction had 6 bases not matched to a gene; V was cut back by 2 bases and J by 7 bases. Germline values: CDR1 MRHNA, CDR2 SNTAGT. The CDR3 coding sequence is TGTGCCAGCAGTGACAGGCCCGCGGGAGGCGGGGAGCTGTTTTTT. Translating it yields CASSDRPAGGGELFF.

The chain recombines TRBV30 with TRBJ2-2; a weak D match, TRBD2 (5 bases). Germline CDR1 is GTSNPN and CDR2 is SVGIG (reference sequence). This CDR3 spans 15 amino acids. Trimming cost V 4 bases and J 4 bases, with 16 bases left between them. CDR3 coding DNA: TGTGCCTGGAATAATCTCGGACTTTCCACCGGGGAGCTGTTTTTT. The encoded protein is CAWNNLGLSTGELFF.

The CDR3 DNA sequence: TGTGCCAGCAGTTACGGGGCAGACTATGGCTACACCTTC. This sequence encodes CASSYGADYGYTF. The chain is built from TRBV6-2 or TRBV6-3 and TRBJ1-2, with a weak D call TRBD1 (5 bases). This CDR3 spans 13 amino acids. The ends were cut back, 2 bases at V and 3 bases at J, with 7 bases in the middle. The germline V gene has CDR1 MNHEY and CDR2 SVGEGT.

This clone was counted a single time. V and J are TRBV24-1 and TRBJ1-2; D may be TRBD1 (5 bases). Trimming pared 4 bases from V and 0 bases from J, leaving 5 bases between. Germline V lookup: CDR1 KGHDR, CDR2 SFDVKD. The CDR3 is made up of 13 amino acids. CDR3 DNA sequence: TGTGCCACCAGTGAAGGGGCTAACTATGGCTACACCTTC. Protein: CATSEGANYGYTF.

Concerning this clone: This sample includes further DNA sequences coding for the same CDR3. The V gene is TRBV27, the J gene TRBJ2-3, with D possibly matching TRBD2 (6 bases). CDR3 length: 16 residues. Trimming removed 4 bases at V and 0 bases at J, with 14 bases between. The germline CDR1 and CDR2 sequences are MNHEY and SMNVEV (reference sequence). This chain's CDR3 is CASSSPSSASTDTQYF. CDR3 DNA sequence: TGTGCCAGCAGTTCCCCGTCTAGCGCTAGCACAGATACGCAGTATTTT.

CDR3 DNA: TGTGCCAGCAGCCTCCGGGACTCTCACACCTTC. Protein: CASSLRDSHTF. This chain connects TRBV5-6 to TRBJ1-2, with D perhaps TRBD1 (5 bases). Germline CDR1 SGHDT, CDR2 YYEEEE. The CDR3 runs to 11 residues. V lost 4 bases, J lost 12 bases, and 13 bases lay in between.

As for this clone: This sample also contains other DNA sequences that code for the same CDR3. The chain is built from TRBV5-6 and TRBJ1-1; 7 positions match TRBD1. Germline CDR1 and CDR2: SGHDT and YYEEEE. The CDR3 runs to 17 residues. The V and J ends lost 4 bases and 2 bases, in that order; junction bases with no gene match: 14. In nucleotides, the CDR3 is TGTGCCAGCAGCCTGTTGTTTCGTACAGGGGATAACACTGAAGCTTTCTTT. Protein product: CASSLLFRTGDNTEAFF.

This chain links TRBV6-1 with TRBJ1-3, with D hard to call. The germline V gene has CDR1 MNHNS and CDR2 SASEGT. The CDR3 is made up of 15 amino acids. V gave up 0 bases and J gave up 0 bases, with 6 bases separating them. The chain's CDR3 is CASSEAGISGNTIYF. The CDR3 nucleotides are TGTGCCAGCAGTGAAGCGGGCATCTCTGGAAACACCATATATTTT.